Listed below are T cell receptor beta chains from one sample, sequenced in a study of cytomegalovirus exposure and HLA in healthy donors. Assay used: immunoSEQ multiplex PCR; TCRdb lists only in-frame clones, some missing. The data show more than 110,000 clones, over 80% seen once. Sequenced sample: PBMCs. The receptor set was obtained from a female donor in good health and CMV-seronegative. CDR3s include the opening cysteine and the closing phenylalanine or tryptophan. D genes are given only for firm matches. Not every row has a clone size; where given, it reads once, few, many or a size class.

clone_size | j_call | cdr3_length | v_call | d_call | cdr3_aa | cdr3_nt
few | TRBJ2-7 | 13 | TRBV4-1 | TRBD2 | CASSPGLAGTPHF | TGCGCCAGCAGCCCCGGACTAGCGGGAACGCCCCACTTC
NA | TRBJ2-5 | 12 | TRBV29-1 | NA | CSAMARRLTQYF | TGCAGCGCTATGGCGCGGCGGCTGACCCAGTACTTC
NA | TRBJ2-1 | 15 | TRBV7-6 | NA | CASTNYSSPPNEQFF | TGTGCCAGCACCAACTATTCTAGCCCCCCCAATGAGCAGTTCTTC
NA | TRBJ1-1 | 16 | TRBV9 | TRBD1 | CASSVVPGGSNTEAFF | TGTGCCAGCAGCGTAGTACCAGGGGGCTCGAACACTGAAGCTTTCTTT
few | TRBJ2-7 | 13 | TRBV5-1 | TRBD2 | CASGSGTSNPSDF | TGCGCCAGCGGATCGGGGACTAGCAACCCTTCGGACTTC
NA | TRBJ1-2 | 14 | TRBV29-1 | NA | CSVEALAQRLFYTF | TGCAGCGTTGAAGCCCTGGCCCAGAGACTTTTCTACACCTTC
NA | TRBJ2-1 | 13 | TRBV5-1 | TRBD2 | CATAQAGVHEQFF | TGCGCCACCGCACAAGCGGGAGTCCATGAGCAGTTCTTC
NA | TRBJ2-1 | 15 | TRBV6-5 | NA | CASSPLPGSYNEQFF | TGTGCCAGCAGCCCACTACCTGGCTCCTACAATGAGCAGTTCTTC
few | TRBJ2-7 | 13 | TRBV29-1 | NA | CSVEGTGTYEQYF | TGCAGCGTTGAGGGCACCGGGACCTACGAGCAGTACTTC
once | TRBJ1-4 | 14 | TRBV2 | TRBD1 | CASSRDRGDEKLFF | TGTGCCAGCAGTCGCGACAGGGGAGATGAAAAACTGTTTTTT
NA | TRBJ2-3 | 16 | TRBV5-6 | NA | CASSVAPAEGTDTQYF | TGTGCCAGCAGCGTAGCCCCAGCGGAGGGAACAGATACGCAGTATTTT
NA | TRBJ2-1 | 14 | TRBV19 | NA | CASSIRDTYNEQFF | TGTGCCAGTAGTATCCGGGACACGTACAATGAGCAGTTCTTC
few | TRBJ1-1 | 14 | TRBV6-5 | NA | CASSPYRVGTEAFF | TGTGCCAGCAGCCCCTACAGGGTCGGTACTGAAGCTTTCTTT
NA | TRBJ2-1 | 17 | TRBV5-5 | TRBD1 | CASSSLPGQGPSNEQFF | TGTGCCAGCAGCTCGCTGCCGGGACAGGGGCCATCTAATGAGCAGTTCTTC
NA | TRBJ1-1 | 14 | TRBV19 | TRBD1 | CASSPRTGNTEAFF | TGTGCCAGTAGTCCCCGGACAGGGAACACTGAAGCTTTCTTT
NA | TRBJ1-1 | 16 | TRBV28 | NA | CASSLRWDRGSTEAFF | TGTGCCAGCAGTTTGAGGTGGGACCGGGGGAGCACTGAAGCTTTCTTT
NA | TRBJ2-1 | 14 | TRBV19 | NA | CASSLRERGNEQFF | TGTGCCAGTAGTCTACGGGAGAGGGGCAATGAGCAGTTCTTC
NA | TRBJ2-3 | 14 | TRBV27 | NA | CASSQGLPTDTQYF | TGTGCCAGCAGTCAAGGACTGCCAACAGATACGCAGTATTTT
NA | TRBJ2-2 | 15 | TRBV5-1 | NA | CASSLNSLEVGELFF | TGCGCCAGCAGCTTGAACAGTCTGGAGGTCGGGGAGCTGTTTTTT
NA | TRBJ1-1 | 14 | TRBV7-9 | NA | CASSLAEVYTEAFF | TGTGCCAGCAGCTTAGCCGAGGTGTACACTGAAGCTTTCTTT
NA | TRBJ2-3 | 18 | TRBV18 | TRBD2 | CASSPPFGKLAGADTQYF | TGTGCCAGCTCACCACCCTTCGGGAAACTAGCGGGAGCAGATACGCAGTATTTT
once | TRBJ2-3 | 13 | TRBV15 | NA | CATSTRSTDTQYF | TGTGCCACCAGCACACGGAGCACAGATACGCAGTATTTT
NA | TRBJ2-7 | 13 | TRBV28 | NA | CASSFQGRNEQYF | TGTGCCAGCAGTTTCCAGGGAAGAAACGAGCAGTACTTC
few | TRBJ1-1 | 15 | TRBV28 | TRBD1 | CASSFQDRENTEAFF | TGTGCCAGCAGTTTCCAGGACAGGGAGAACACTGAAGCTTTCTTT
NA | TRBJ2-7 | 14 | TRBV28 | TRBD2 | CASSGLAGIYEQYF | TGTGCCAGCAGTGGGCTAGCGGGAATCTACGAGCAGTACTTC
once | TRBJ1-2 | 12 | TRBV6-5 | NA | CASSLDRYGYTF | TGTGCCAGCAGCCTGGACAGATATGGCTACACCTTC
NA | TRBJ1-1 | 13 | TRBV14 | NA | CASSPYEDTEAFF | TGTGCCAGCAGCCCGTATGAGGACACTGAAGCTTTCTTT
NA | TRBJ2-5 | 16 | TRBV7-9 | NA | CASSFPQGGQGQTQYF | TGTGCCAGCAGCTTTCCACAGGGGGGGCAGGGGCAGACCCAGTACTTC
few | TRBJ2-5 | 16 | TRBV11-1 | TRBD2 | CASSLGGTSAQETQYF | TGTGCCAGCAGCTTAGGAGGGACTAGCGCCCAAGAGACCCAGTACTTC
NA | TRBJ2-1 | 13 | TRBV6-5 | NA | CASSLLGRAEQFF | TGTGCCAGCAGTTTACTCGGCAGGGCTGAGCAGTTCTTC
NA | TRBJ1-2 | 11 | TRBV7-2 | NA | CASSPPGGYTF | TGTGCCAGCAGCCCCCCCGGGGGCTACACCTTC
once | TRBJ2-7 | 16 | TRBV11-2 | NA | CASSLEEAGSSYEQYF | TGTGCCAGCAGCTTAGAAGAGGCGGGCAGCTCCTACGAGCAGTACTTC
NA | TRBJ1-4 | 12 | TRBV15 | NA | CATTAGNEKLFF | TGTGCCACCACGGCAGGCAATGAAAAACTGTTTTTT
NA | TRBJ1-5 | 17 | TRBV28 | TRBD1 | CASTRTGALFSNQPQHF | TGTGCCAGCACTCGGACAGGGGCACTATTTAGCAATCAGCCCCAGCATTTT
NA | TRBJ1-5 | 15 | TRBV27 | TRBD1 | CASSPDRDHRQPQHF | TGTGCCAGCAGTCCGGACAGGGACCATCGCCAGCCCCAGCATTTT
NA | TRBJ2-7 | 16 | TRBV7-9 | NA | CASSTGRGQGRDEQYF | TGTGCCAGCAGCACCGGGCGTGGGCAGGGAAGGGACGAGCAGTACTTC
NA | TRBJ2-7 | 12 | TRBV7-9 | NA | CASSWRAYEQYF | TGTGCCAGCAGCTGGCGGGCCTACGAGCAGTACTTC
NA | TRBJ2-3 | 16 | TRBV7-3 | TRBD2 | CASSPTSGVSTDTQYF | TGTGCCAGCAGCCCAACTAGCGGGGTTAGCACAGATACGCAGTATTTT
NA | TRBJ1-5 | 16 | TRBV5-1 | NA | CASSLGGGEGDQPQHF | TGCGCCAGCAGCTTGGGTGGAGGGGAGGGAGATCAGCCCCAGCATTTT
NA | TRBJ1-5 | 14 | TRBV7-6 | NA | CASSLAIGSQPQHF | TGTGCCAGCAGCTTAGCTATAGGGAGTCAGCCCCAGCATTTT
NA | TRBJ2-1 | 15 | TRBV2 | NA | CASSEGRGAYNEQFF | TGTGCCAGCAGTGAAGGCAGGGGGGCCTACAATGAGCAGTTCTTC
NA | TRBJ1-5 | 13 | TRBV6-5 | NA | CASTPGYRQPQHF | TGTGCCAGCACCCCGGGGTATCGGCAGCCCCAGCATTTT
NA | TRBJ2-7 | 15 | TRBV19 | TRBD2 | CASSIGSGRFPEQYF | TGTGCCAGTAGCATTGGGAGCGGGAGATTCCCCGAGCAGTACTTC
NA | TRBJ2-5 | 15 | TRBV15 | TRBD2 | CATSREIWGGETQYF | TGTGCCACCAGCAGAGAAATTTGGGGGGGAGAGACCCAGTACTTC
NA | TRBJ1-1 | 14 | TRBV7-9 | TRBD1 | CASSSGQGGPEAFF | TGTGCCAGCAGTTCGGGACAGGGGGGACCTGAAGCTTTCTTT
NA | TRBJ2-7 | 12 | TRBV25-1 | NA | CASSAGGYEQYF | TGTGCCAGCAGTGCCGGGGGCTACGAGCAGTACTTC
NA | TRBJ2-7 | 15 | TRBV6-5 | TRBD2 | CASSSTPGLAYEQYF | TGTGCCAGCAGCTCGACTCCGGGACTAGCATACGAGCAGTACTTC